One sample yielded the 2 T cell receptor beta chains listed below, sequenced in a study of Graves' ophthalmopathy and Graves' hyperthyroidism. Amplification from RNA transcripts yielded the TCR beta CDR3 regions. After a first-round RT-PCR with HTBI primers, a second-round multiplex PCR was run. TCRdb called the multiplex PCR reads again in MiXCR, with one record for every CDR3 protein. The data show approximately 640,000 distinct CDR3 sequences, roughly 39% seen once. Sequencing was done on a sample of peripheral blood. The receptor set was obtained from an adult man with Graves' ophthalmopathy.

This clonotype was seen only a few times. The rearrangement uses TRBV7-3 and TRBJ2-7, with 7 positions matching TRBD1. The germline gives CDR1 SGHTA, CDR2 FQGTGA. J gave up 5 bases and V 5 bases, and 12 bases lay outside the gene matches. The CDR3 is 15 amino acids. The CDR3 loop is CASSLTLDRPDEQYF. CDR3 nucleotide sequence: TGTGCCAGCAGCCTCACCTTGGACAGGCCCGACGAGCAGTACTTC.

This clonotype occurred many times. This chain uses TRBV5-8 with TRBJ2-5; D might be TRBD1 (5 bases). The CDR3 runs 14 residues. Germline loops: CDR1 SGHTS, CDR2 YDEGEE. V gave up 3 bases and J gave up 5 bases, with 14 bases separating them. CDR3 DNA: TGTGCCAGCAGCTCCCTCGACAGTTGGGAGACCCAGTACTTC. This gives the protein CASSSLDSWETQYF.